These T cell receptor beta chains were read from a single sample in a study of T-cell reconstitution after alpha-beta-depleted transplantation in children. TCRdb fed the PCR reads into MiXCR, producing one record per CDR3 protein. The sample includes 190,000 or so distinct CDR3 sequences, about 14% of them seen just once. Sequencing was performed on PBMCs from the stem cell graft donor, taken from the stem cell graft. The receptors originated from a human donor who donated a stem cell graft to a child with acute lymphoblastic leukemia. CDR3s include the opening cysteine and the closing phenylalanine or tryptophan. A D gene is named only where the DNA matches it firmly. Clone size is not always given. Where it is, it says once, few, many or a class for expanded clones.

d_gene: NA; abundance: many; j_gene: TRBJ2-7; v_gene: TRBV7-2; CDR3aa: CASSFSGGTYEQYF; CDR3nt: TGTGCCAGCAGCTTCTCAGGGGGGACCTACGAGCAGTACTTC
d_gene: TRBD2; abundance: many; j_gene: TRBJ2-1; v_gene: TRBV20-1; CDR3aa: CSASGTSGFLEQFF; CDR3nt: TGCAGTGCTAGCGGGACTAGCGGGTTTCTTGAGCAGTTCTTC
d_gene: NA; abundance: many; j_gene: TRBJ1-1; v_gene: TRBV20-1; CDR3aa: CSARAGVTEAFF; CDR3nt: TGCAGTGCTAGAGCAGGGGTCACTGAAGCTTTCTTT
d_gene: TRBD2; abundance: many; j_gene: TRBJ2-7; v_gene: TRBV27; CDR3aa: CASSSSGYEQYF; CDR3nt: TGTGCCAGCAGTTCTAGCGGCTACGAGCAGTACTTC
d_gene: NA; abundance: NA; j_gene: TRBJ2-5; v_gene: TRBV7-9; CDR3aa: CASSLGSAGSETQYF; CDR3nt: TGTGCCAGCAGCTTAGGATCGGCAGGGTCGGAGACCCAGTACTTC
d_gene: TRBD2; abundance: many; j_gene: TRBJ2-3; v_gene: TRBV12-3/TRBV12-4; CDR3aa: CASSFPAGEEPDTQYF; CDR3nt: TGTGCCAGCAGTTTCCCTGCGGGAGAAGAGCCAGATACGCAGTATTTT
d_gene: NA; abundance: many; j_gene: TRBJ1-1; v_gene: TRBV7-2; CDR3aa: CASSLEPGGTEAFF; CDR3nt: TGTGCCAGCAGCTTAGAACCTGGAGGTACTGAAGCTTTCTTT
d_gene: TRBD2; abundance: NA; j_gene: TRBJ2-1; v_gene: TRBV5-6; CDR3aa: CASSLLQREIEWSEQFF; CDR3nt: TGTGCCAGCAGCTTGCTCCAGCGGGAGATAGAATGGAGTGAGCAGTTCTTC
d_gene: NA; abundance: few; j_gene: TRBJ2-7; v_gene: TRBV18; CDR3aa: CASSPGRASYEQYF; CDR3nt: TGTGCCAGCTCCCCGGGGCGGGCCTCCTACGAGCAGTACTTC
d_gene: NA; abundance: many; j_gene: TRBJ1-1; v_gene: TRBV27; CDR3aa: CASSHPNRVGGNTEAFF; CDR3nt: TGTGCCAGCAGCCACCCTAACAGGGTTGGGGGAAACACTGAAGCTTTCTTT
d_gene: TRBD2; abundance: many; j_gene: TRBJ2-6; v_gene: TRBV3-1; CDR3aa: CASSPPGGLGGANVLTF; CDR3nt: TGTGCCAGCAGCCCCCCGGGGGGGCTTGGTGGGGCCAACGTCCTGACTTTC
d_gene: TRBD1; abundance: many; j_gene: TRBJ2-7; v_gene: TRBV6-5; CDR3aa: CASSPRTGVSEQYF; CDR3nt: TGTGCCAGCAGTCCCCGGACAGGGGTCAGCGAGCAGTACTTC
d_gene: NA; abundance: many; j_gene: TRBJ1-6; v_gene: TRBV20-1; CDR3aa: CSARSSYNSPLHF; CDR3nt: TGCAGTGCTAGATCCTCCTATAATTCACCCCTCCACTTT
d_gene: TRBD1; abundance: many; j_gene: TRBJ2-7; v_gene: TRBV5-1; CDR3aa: CASTPYPGQGSYEQYF; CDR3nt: TGCGCCAGCACCCCATATCCGGGACAGGGGTCCTACGAGCAGTACTTC
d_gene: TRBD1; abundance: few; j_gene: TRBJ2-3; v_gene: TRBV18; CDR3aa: CASSPIDRGDTQYF; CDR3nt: TGTGCCAGCTCACCGATTGACAGGGGTGATACGCAGTATTTT
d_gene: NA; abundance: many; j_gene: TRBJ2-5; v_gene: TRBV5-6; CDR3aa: CASSRAGVETQYF; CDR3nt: TGTGCCAGCAGTCGGGCAGGGGTAGAGACCCAGTACTTC
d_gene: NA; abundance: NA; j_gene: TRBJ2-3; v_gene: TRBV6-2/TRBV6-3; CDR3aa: CASSYLASSTDTQYF; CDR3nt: TGTGCCAGCAGTTATTTAGCGTCTAGCACAGATACGCAGTATTTT
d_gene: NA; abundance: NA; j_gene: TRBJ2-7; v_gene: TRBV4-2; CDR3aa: CASSPRRDCEQYF; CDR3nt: TGTGCCAGCAGCCCCCGACGGGACTGCGAGCAGTACTTC
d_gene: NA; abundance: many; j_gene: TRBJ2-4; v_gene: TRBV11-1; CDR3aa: CASSLVENIQYF; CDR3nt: TGTGCCAGCAGCTTAGTAGAAAACATTCAGTACTTC
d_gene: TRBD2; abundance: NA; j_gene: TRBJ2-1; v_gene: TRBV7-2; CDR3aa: CASRKASGRAVSEQFF; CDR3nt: TGTGCCAGCAGGAAGGCTAGCGGGAGGGCCGTCAGTGAGCAGTTCTTC
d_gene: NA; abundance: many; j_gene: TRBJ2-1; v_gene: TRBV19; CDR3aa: CASTGAQYGEPNEQFF; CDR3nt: TGTGCCAGTACGGGGGCGCAGTACGGAGAACCCAATGAGCAGTTCTTC
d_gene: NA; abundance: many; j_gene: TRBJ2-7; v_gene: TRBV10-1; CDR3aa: CASSEAPLAGTLEDGQYF; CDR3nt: TGCGCCAGCAGTGAGGCACCCCTGGCGGGCACCCTTGAGGATGGGCAGTACTTC
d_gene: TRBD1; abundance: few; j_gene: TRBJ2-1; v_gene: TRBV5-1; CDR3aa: CASSLAGTGWSYNEQFF; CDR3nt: TGCGCCAGCAGCTTGGCGGGGACAGGGTGGTCCTACAATGAGCAGTTCTTC
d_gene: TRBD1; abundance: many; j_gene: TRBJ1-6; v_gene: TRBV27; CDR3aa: CASSFTGTVENSPLHF; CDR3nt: TGTGCCAGCAGTTTCACCGGGACAGTCGAAAATTCACCCCTCCACTTT
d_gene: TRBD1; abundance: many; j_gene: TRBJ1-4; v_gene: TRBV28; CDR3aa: CASSPHQDGTDEKLFF; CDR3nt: TGTGCCAGCAGTCCACACCAGGACGGGACAGATGAAAAACTGTTTTTT
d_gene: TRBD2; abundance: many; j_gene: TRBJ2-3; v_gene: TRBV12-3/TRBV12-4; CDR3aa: CASSFFLAGAIDTQYF; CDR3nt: TGTGCCAGCAGTTTCTTCCTAGCGGGAGCAATAGATACGCAGTATTTT
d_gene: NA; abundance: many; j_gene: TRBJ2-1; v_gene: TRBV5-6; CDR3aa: CASSLWGIEQFF; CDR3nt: TGTGCCAGCAGCTTGTGGGGCATTGAGCAGTTCTTC
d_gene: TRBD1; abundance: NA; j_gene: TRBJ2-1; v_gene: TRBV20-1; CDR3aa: CSARGQGARGEQFF; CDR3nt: TGCAGTGCTAGAGGGCAGGGGGCTAGAGGTGAGCAGTTCTTC
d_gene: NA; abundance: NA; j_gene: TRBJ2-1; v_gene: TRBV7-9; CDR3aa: CASRPLGVTYNEQFF; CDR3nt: TGTGCCAGCAGACCCTTGGGGGTAACTTACAATGAGCAGTTCTTC
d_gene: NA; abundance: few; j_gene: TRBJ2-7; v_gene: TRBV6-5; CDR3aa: CASSFGLETSYEQYF; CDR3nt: TGTGCCAGCAGTTTCGGACTGGAAACCTCCTACGAGCAGTACTTC
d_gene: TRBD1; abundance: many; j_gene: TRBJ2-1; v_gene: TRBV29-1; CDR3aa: CSVDDRANEQFF; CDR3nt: TGCAGCGTTGATGACAGGGCTAATGAGCAGTTCTTC
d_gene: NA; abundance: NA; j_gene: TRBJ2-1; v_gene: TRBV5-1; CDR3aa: CASSFHLAEYNEQFF; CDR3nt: TGCGCCAGCAGCTTCCACTTAGCGGAGTACAATGAGCAGTTCTTC
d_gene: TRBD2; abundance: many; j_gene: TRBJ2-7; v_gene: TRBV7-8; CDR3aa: CASSSRTSGNHEQYF; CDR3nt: TGTGCCAGCAGCTCAAGGACTAGCGGGAACCACGAGCAGTACTTC
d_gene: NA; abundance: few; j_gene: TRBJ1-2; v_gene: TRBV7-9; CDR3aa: CASSLDGIADTF; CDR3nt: TGTGCCAGCAGCTTAGACGGGATTGCGGACACCTTC
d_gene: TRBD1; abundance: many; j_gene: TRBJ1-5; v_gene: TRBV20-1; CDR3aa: CSARGTTGGRQPQHF; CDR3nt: TGCAGTGCTAGGGGGACGACAGGGGGGAGGCAGCCCCAGCATTTT
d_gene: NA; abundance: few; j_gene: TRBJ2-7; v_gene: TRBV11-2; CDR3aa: CASTPDRVSSGVAYEQYF; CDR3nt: TGTGCCAGCACCCCGGACAGGGTGTCTAGCGGGGTAGCCTACGAGCAGTACTTC
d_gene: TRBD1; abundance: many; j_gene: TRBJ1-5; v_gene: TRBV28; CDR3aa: CASSLGTGTNQPQHF; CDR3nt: TGTGCCAGCAGCTTAGGGACAGGGACCAATCAGCCCCAGCATTTT
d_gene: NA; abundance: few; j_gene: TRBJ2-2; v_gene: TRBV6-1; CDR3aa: CASSEFLLNTGELFF; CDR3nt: TGTGCCAGCAGTGAATTTCTTCTAAACACCGGGGAGCTGTTTTTT
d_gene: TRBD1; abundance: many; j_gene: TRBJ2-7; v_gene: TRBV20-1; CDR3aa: CSARIQGAPLIYEQYF; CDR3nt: TGCAGTGCACGAATCCAGGGGGCGCCTTTAATCTACGAGCAGTACTTC
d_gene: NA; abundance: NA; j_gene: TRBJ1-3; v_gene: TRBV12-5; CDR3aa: CASGSTGNTIYF; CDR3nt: TGTGCTAGTGGTTCAACAGGAAACACCATATATTTT
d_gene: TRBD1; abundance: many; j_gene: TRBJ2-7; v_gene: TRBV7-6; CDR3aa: CASSPRGTGAFPSYEQYF; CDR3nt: TGTGCCAGCAGCCCTAGGGGGACAGGGGCCTTCCCCTCCTACGAGCAGTACTTC
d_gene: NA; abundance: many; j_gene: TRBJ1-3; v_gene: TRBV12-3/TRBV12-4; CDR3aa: CATRQTSGNTIYF; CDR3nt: TGTGCCACCCGACAGACCTCTGGAAACACCATATATTTT
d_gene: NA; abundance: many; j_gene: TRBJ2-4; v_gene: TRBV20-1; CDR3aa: CSARDQEGVGNIQYF; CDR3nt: TGCAGTGCTAGAGATCAGGAGGGGGTAGGCAACATTCAGTACTTC
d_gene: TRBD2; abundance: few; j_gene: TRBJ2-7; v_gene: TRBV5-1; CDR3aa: CASSSGLAGGYEQYF; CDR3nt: TGCGCCAGCAGCTCGGGACTAGCGGGAGGATACGAGCAGTACTTC
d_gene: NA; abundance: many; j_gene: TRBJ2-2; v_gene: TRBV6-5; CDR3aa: CASSYSWGNTGELFF; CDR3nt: TGTGCCAGCAGTTACTCCTGGGGGAACACCGGGGAGCTGTTTTTT
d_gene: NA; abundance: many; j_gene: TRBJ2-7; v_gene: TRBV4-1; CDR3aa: CASSLTLRDYEQYF; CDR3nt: TGCGCCAGCAGCCTCACCCTTCGAGATTACGAGCAGTACTTC
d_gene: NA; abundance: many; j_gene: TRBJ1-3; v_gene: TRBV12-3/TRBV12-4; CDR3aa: CASSLDGNTIYF; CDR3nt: TGTGCCAGCAGTTTAGATGGAAACACCATATATTTT
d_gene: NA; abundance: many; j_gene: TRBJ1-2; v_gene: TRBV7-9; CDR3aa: CASSLLGGGPLGYTF; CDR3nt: TGTGCCAGCAGCTTATTGGGGGGCGGACCCCTAGGCTACACCTTC
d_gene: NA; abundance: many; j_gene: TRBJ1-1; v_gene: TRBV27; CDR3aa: CASSLSGYTEAFF; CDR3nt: TGTGCCAGCAGTTTAAGCGGATACACTGAAGCTTTCTTT
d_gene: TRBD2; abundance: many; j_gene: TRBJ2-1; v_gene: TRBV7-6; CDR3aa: CASIRLAAMDEQFF; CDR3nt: TGTGCCAGCATCCGACTAGCGGCGATGGACGAGCAGTTCTTC
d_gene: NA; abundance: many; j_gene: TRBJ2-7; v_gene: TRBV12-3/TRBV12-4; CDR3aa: CASSLGHEQYF; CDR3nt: TGCGCCAGCAGCTTGGGTCACGAGCAGTACTTC
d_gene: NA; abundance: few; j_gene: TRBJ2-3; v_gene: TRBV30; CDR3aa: CAWSTKYTDTQYF; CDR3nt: TGTGCCTGGAGTACCAAATACACAGATACGCAGTATTTT